This TCR beta chain was sequenced during a study of blood T cell repertoires in COVID-19. Whole-study context: Acute-phase and convalescent COVID-19 samples originated in the United States, Italy and Spain.

Trimming pared 6 bases from V and 3 bases from J, leaving 12 bases between. CDR1 is SGHAT and CDR2 is FQNNGV in the germline V gene. The CDR3 sequence is 13 residues long. Profiled with immunoSEQ multiplex PCR; TCRdb holds only in-frame clones, not every one. The sample lists about 140,000 clones, less than 90% occurring once. A Seattle source enrolled patients during active infection and followed them longitudinally. The rearrangement joins TRBV11-2 to TRBJ2-7; D is ambiguous. This TCR derives from a human donor with COVID-19, enrolled during active disease. The donor label of this sample is uncertain. The sequenced sample was peripheral blood. In DNA, the CDR3 is TGTGCCAGCAGGCTAATGACTGGCTACGAGCAGTACTTC. As protein: CASRLMTGYEQYF.